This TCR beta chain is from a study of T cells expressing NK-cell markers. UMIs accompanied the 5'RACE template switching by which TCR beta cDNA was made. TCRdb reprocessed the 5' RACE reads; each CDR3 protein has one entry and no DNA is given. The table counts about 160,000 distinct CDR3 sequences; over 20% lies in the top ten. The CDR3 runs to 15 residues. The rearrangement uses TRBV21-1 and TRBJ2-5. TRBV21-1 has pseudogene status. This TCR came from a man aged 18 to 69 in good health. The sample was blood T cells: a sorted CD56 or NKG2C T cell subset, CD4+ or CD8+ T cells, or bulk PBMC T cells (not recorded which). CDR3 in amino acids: CASSKGSGPKETQYF.